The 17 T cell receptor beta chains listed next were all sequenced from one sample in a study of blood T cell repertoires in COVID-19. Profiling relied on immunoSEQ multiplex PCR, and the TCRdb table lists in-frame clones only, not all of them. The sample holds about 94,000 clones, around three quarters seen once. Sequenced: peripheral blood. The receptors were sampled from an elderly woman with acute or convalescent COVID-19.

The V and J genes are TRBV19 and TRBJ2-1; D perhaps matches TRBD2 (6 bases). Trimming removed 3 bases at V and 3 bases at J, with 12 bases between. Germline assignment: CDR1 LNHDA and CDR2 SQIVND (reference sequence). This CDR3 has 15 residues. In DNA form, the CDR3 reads TGTGCCAGTAGTATTGGAGGGAACTACTACAATGAGCAGTTCTTC. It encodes CASSIGGNYYNEQFF.

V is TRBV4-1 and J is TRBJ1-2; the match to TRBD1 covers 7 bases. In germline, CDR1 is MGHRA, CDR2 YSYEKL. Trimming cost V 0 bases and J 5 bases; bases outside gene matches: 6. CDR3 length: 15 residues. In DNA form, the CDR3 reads TGCGCCAGCAGCCAAGAGGAAGGGGGCGCGTATGGCTACACCTTC. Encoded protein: CASSQEEGGAYGYTF.

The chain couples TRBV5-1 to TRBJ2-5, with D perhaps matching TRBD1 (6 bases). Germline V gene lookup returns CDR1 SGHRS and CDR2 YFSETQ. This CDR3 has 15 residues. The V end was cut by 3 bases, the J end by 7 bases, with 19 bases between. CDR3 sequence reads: CASSSQGNEYGTQYF. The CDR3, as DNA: TGCGCCAGCAGCTCGCAGGGGAATGAGTACGGGACCCAGTACTTC.

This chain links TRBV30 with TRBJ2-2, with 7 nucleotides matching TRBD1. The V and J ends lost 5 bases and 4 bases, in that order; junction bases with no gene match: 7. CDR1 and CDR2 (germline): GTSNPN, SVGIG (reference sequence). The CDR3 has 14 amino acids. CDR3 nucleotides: TGTGCCTGGCAAAGACAGGGAACCACCGGGGAGCTGTTTTTT. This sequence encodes CAWQRQGTTGELFF.

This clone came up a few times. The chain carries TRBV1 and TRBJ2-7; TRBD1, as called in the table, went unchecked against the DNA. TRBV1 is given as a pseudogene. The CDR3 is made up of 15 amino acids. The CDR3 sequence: CTSTSRDRGRYEQYF. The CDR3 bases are TGCACCAGCACGAGCCGGGACAGGGGAAGGTACGAGCAGTACTTC.

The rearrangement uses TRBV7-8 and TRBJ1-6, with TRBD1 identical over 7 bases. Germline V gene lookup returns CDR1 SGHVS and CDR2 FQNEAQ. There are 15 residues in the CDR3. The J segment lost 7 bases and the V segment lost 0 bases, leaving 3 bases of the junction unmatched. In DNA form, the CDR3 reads TGTGCCAGCAGCTTAGCCGGGACAGCCAATTCACCCCTCCACTTT. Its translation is CASSLAGTANSPLHF.

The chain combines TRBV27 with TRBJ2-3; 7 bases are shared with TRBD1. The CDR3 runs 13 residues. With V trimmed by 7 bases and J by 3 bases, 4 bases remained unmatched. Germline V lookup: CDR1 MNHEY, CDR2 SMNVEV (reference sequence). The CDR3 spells CASKARGTDTQYF. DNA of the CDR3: TGTGCCAGCAAGGCCAGGGGGACAGATACGCAGTATTTT.

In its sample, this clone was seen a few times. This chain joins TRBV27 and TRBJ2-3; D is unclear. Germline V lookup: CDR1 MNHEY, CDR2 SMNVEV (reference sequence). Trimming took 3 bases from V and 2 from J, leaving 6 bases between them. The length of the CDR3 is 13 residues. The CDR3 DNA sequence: TGTGCCAGCAGTTTTTTAAACACAGATACGCAGTATTTT. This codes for CASSFLNTDTQYF.

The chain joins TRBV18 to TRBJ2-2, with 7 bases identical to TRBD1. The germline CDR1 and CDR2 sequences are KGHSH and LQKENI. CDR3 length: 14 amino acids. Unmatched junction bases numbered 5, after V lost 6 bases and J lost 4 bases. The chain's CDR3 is CASSSGTVTGELFF. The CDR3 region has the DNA TGTGCCAGCTCTTCCGGGACAGTCACCGGGGAGCTGTTTTTT.

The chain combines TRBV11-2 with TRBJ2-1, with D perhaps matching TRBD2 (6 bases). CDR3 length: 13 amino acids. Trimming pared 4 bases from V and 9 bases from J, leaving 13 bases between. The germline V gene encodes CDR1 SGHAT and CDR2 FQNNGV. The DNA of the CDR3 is TGTGCCAGCAGCTCCGGACTACCACTTGAGCAGTTCTTC. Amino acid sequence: CASSSGLPLEQFF.

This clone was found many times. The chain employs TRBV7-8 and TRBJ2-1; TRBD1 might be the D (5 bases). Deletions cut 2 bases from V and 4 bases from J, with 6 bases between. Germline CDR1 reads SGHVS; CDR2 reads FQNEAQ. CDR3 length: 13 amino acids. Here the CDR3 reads CASSLQGYNEQFF. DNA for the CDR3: TGTGCCAGCAGCTTACAGGGTTACAATGAGCAGTTCTTC.

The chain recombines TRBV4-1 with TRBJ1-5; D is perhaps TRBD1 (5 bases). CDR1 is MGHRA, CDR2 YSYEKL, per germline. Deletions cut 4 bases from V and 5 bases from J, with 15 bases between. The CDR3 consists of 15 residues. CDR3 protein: CASSRPGGGDQPQHF. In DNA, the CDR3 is TGCGCCAGCAGCCGACCTGGGGGAGGGGATCAGCCCCAGCATTTT.

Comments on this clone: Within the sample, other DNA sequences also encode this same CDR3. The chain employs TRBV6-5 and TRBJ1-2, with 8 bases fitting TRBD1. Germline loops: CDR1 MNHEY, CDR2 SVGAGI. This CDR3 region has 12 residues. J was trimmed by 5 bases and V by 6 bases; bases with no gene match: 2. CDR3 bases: TGTGCCAGCAGCCAGGGGGCGTATGGCTACACCTTC. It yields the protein CASSQGAYGYTF.

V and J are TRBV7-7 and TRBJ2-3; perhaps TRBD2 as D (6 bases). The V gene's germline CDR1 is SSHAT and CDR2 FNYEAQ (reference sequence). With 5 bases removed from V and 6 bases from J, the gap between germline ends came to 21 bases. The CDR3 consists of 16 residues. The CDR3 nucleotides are TGTGCCAGCAGCCCGACGGCAGGCGCGGGATACGATACGCAGTATTTT. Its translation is CASSPTAGAGYDTQYF.

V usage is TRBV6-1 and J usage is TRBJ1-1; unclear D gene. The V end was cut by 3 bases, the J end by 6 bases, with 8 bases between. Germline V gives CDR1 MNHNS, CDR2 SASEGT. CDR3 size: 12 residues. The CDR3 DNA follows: TGTGCCAGCAGTGATTCCCGGGCTGAAGCTTTCTTT. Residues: CASSDSRAEAFF.

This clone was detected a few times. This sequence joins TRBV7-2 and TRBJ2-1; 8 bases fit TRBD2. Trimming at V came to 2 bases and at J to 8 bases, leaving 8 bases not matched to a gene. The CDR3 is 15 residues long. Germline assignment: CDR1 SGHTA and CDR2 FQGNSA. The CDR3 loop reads CASSLTGGPWDEQFF. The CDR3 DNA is TGTGCCAGCAGCTTAACGGGGGGGCCTTGGGATGAGCAGTTCTTC.

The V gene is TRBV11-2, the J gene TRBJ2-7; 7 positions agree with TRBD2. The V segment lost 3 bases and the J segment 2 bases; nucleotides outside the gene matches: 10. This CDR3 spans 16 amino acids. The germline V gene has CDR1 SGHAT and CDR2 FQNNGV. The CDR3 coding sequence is TGTGCCAGCAGCTTTACGTCAGGGAGGGGTCCCTACGAGCAGTACTTC. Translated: CASSFTSGRGPYEQYF. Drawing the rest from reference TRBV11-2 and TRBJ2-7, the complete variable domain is EAGVAQSPRYKIIEKRQSVAFWCNPISGHATLYWYQQILGQGPKLLIQFQNNGVVDDSQLPKDRFSAERLKGVDSTLKIQPAKLEDSAVYLCASSFTSGRGPYEQYFGPGTRLTVT.